The clone carrying this TCR beta chain was observed a few times. MiXCR, run by TCRdb on the 5' RACE reads, gives a single entry per CDR3 protein. The sample yields 150,000 to 200,000 distinct CDR3 sequences, roughly 17% seen once. The data belong to a study of T-cell memory formation after mild COVID-19. This CDR3 spans 12 amino acids. V lost 5 bases to trimming and J lost 3 bases, with 8 bases between them. The material sequenced was PBMCs or a T cell subset sorted from them (not recorded which). The chain uses TRBV12-3 or TRBV12-4 and TRBJ2-7, with D possibly being TRBD2 (5 bases). The clonotype comes from an adult woman who had mild COVID-19 (a few samples of this study predate the infection). Cell type and time point are not known. CDR3 residues: CASSTRDYEQYF. For the CDR3, the DNA is TGTGCCAGCAGTACCCGGGACTACGAGCAGTACTTC.